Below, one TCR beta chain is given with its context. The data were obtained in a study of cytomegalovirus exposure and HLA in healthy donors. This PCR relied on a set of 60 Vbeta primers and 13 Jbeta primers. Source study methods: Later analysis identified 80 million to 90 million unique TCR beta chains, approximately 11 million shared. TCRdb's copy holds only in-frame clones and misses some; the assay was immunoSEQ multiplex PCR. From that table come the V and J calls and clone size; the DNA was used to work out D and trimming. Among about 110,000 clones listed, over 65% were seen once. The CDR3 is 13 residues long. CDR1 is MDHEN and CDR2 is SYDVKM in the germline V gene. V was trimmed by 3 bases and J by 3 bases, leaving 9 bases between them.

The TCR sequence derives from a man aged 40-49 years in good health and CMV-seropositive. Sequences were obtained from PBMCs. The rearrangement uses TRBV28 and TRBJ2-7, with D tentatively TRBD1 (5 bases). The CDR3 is CASSLGQDYEQYF. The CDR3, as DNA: TGTGCCAGCAGTTTGGGGCAGGACTACGAGCAGTACTTC.